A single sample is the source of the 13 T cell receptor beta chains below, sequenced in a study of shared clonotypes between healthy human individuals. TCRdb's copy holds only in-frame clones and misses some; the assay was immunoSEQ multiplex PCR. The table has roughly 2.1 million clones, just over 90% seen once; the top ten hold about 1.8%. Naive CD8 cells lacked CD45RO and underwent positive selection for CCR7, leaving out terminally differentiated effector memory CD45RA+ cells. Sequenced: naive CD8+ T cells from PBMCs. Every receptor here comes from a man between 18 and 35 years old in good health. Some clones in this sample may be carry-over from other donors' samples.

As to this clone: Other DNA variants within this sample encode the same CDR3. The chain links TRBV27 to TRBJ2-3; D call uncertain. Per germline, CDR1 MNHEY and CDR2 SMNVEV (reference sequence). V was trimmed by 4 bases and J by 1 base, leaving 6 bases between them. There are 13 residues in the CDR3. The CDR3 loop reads CASSSRGTDTQYF. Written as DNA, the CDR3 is TGTGCCAGCAGTTCTCGCGGCACAGATACGCAGTATTTT.

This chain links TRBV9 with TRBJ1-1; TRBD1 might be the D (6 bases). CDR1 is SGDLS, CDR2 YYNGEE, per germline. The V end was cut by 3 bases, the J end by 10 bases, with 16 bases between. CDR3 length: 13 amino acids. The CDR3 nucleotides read TGTGCCAGCAGCGATAGTTCGGGGGGCACAGCTTTCTTT. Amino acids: CASSDSSGGTAFF.

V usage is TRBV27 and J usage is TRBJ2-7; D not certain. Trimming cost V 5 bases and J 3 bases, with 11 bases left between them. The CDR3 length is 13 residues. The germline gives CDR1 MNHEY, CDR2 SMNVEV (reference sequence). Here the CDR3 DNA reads TGTGCCAGCAGTCCAAGGGTCGTCTACGAGCAGTACTTC. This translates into CASSPRVVYEQYF.

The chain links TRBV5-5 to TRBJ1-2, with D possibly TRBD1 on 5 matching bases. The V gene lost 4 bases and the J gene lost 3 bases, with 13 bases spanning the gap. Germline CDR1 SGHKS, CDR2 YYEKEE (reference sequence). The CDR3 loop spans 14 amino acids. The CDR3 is CASSPWQGDYGYTF. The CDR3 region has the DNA TGTGCCAGCAGCCCATGGCAGGGTGACTATGGCTACACCTTC.

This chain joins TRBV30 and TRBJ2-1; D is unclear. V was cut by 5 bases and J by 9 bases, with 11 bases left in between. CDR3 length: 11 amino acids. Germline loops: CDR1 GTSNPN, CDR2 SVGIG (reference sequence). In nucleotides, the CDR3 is TGTGCCTGGGACTGGGGTAGTGAGCAGTTCTTC. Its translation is CAWDWGSEQFF.

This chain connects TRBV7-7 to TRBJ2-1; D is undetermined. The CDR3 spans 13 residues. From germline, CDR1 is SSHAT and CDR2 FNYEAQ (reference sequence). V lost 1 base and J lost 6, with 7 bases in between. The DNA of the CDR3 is TGTGCCAGCAGCTTAGGGCGGAGCAATGAGCAGTTCTTC. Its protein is CASSLGRSNEQFF.

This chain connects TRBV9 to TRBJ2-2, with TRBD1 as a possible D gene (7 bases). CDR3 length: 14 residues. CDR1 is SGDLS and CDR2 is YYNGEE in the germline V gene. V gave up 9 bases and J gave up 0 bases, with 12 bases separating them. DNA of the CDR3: TGTGCCACAGGGGGGCGAACGAACACCGGGGAGCTGTTTTTT. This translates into CATGGRTNTGELFF. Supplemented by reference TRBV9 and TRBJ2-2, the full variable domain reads DSGVTQTPKHLITATGQRVTLRCSPRSGDLSVYWYQQSLDQGLQFLIQYYNGEERAKGNILERFSAQQFPDLHSELNLSSLELGDSALYFCATGGRTNTGELFFGEGSRLTVL.

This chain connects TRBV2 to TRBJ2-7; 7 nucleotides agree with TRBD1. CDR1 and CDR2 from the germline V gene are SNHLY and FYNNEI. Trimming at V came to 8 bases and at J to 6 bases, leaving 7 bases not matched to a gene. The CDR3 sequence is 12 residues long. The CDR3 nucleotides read TGTGCCAGCCTGGGGACAGACGGCGAGCAGTACTTC. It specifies CASLGTDGEQYF.

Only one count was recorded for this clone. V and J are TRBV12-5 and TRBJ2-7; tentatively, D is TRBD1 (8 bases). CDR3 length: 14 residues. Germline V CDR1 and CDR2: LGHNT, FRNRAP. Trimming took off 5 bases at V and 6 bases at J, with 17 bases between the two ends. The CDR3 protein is CASGSGTGPSEQYF. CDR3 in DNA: TGTGCTAGTGGTAGCGGGACAGGCCCCTCCGAGCAGTACTTC.

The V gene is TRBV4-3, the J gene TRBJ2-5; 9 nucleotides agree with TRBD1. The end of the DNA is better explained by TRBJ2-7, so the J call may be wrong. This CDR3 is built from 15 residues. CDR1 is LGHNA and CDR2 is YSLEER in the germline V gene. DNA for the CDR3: TGCGCCAGCAGCCAAGGGACAGGGGCTCCCTACGAGCAGTACTTC. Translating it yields CASSQGTGAPYEQYF.

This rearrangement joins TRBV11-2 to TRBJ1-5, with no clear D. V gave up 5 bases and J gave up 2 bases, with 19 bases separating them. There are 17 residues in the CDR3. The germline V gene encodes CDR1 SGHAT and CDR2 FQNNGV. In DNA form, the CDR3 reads TGTGCCAGCAGCCCCAGTTCGCGCGATTACGGCAATCAGCCCCAGCATTTT. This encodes CASSPSSRDYGNQPQHF.

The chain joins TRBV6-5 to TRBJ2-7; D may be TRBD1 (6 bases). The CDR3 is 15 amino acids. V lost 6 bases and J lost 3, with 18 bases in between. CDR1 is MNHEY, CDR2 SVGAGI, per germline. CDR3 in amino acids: CASSPGTPSLYEQYF. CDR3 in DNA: TGTGCCAGCAGCCCCGGGACACCTTCACTCTACGAGCAGTACTTC.

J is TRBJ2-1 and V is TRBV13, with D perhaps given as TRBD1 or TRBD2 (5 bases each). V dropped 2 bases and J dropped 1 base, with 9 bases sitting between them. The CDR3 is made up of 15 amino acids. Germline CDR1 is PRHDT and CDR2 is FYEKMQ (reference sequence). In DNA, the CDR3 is TGTGCCAGCAGCTTATGGGGCGGGTCCTACAATGAGCAGTTCTTC. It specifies CASSLWGGSYNEQFF.